The T cell receptor (beta chain) under discussion was sequenced for a study of technical replicates of blood from a few donors listed by TCRdb under 2017. The method behind the library was the immunoSEQ multiplex PCR assay. As stored in TCRdb, this immuneACCESS dataset retains in-frame rearrangements with V and J assigned. A fraction of the clones does not appear; measured against another copy, unresolved V genes explain less than half of the discrepancy, and the remainder lacks a known reason. This sample lists about 80,000 clones; 70% to 90% were detected once. The top ten clones comprise 0.41% of the sample. On this clone itself: Its specific antigen is unknown. No much larger clone is present one base from it, and per-base qualities are unavailable.

V and J lose 5 bases and 5 bases, and a span of 15 bases separates them. The CDR3 has 14 amino acids, counting the end cysteine and phenylalanine. The kept DNA is CDR3 alone, 42 bases in frame from the first base. CDR1 SGHVS and CDR2 FQNEAQ are derived from the germline V gene. Source material: T cells isolated from PBMCs. This receptor chain uses TRBV7-8 and TRBJ2-5; a tentative D match to TRBD1 spans 6 bases. The origin of this receptor is a human donor in good health. The CDR3 loop reads CASSPGQGPETQYF. The nucleotides read TGTGCCAGCAGCCCCGGTCAGGGGCCGGAGACCCAGTACTTC. Reference TRBV7-8 and TRBJ2-5 proteins supply the regions before and after the CDR3; the full variable domain is: GAGVSQSPRYKVAKRGQDVALRCDPISGHVSLFWYQQALGQGPEFLTYFQNEAQLDKSGLPSDRFFAERPEGSVSTLKIQRTQQEDSAVYLCASSPGQGPETQYFGPGTRLLVL.